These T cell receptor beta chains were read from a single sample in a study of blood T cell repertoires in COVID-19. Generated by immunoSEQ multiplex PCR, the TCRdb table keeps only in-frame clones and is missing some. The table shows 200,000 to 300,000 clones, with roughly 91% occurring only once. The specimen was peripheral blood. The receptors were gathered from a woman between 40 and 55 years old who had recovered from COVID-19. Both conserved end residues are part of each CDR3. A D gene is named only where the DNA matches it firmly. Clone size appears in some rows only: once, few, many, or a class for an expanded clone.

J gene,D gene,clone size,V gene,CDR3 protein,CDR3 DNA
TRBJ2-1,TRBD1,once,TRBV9,CASSARQGPDYNEQFF,TGTGCCAGCAGCGCGAGACAGGGACCCGACTACAATGAGCAGTTCTTC
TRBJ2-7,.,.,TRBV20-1,CSASTGVVRYEQYF,TGCAGTGCCAGTACGGGAGTGGTTCGATACGAGCAGTACTTC
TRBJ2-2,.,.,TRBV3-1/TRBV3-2,CASKERVRGTGELFF,TGTGCCAGCAAGGAGCGGGTCCGTGGCACCGGGGAGCTGTTTTTT
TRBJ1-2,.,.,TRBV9,CASSVADRWVRDGYTF,TGTGCCAGCAGCGTAGCGGACAGATGGGTCCGGGATGGCTACACCTTC
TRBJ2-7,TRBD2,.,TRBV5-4,CASSPPGLAGDPYEQYF,TGTGCCAGCAGCCCCCCGGGACTAGCGGGAGACCCATACGAGCAGTACTTC
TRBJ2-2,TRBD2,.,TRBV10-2,CASSGLAGAGELFF,TGCGCCAGCAGTGGTTTAGCGGGAGCCGGGGAGCTGTTTTTT
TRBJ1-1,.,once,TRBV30,CAWSPPDKMNTEAFF,TGTGCCTGGAGCCCACCGGACAAGATGAACACTGAAGCTTTCTTT
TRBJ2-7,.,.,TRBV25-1,CASRGRGTYEQYF,TGTGCCAGCAGGGGCAGGGGAACCTACGAGCAGTACTTC
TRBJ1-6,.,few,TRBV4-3,CASSQDRGSPNSPLHF,TGCGCCAGCAGCCAAGATCGCGGCAGCCCTAATTCACCCCTCCACTTT
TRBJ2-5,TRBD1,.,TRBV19,CASSRSGQGGETQYF,TGTGCCAGTAGTCGGTCAGGACAGGGGGGCGAGACCCAGTACTTC
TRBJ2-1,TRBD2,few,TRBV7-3,CASSPSGPRYNEQFF,TGTGCCAGCAGCCCTAGCGGGCCACGCTACAATGAGCAGTTCTTC
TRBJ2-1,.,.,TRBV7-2,CASSAPGQHSYNEQFF,TGTGCCAGCAGCGCGCCAGGACAACACTCCTACAATGAGCAGTTCTTC
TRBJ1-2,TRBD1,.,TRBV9,CASSPAGGIGYTF,TGTGCCAGCAGCCCCGCAGGGGGTATTGGCTACACCTTC
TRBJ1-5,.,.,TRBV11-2,CASSPLGGGGQPQHF,TGTGCCAGCAGTCCATTAGGGGGAGGGGGTCAGCCCCAGCATTTT
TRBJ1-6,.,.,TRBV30,CAWRGGQINSPLHF,TGTGCCTGGAGGGGGGGGCAGATTAATTCACCCCTCCACTTT
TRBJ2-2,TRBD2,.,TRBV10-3,CAITPSGNTGELFF,TGTGCCATCACCCCTAGCGGGAACACCGGGGAGCTGTTTTTT
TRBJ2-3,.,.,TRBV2,CASPRGGELPDTQYF,TGTGCCTCCCCTCGGGGCGGGGAGCTGCCAGATACGCAGTATTTT
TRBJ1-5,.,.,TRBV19,CASSTTGGQPQHF,TGTGCCAGTAGTACAACAGGTGGTCAGCCCCAGCATTTT
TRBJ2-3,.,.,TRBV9,CASSVAGGPDTQYF,TGTGCCAGCAGCGTAGCTGGCGGCCCAGATACGCAGTATTTT
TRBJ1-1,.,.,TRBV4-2,CASSQGQMNTEAFF,TGTGCCAGCAGCCAGGGGCAGATGAACACTGAAGCTTTCTTT
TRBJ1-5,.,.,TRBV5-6,CASSLAGGQPQHF,TGTGCCAGCAGCTTGGCCGGGGGGCAGCCCCAGCATTTT
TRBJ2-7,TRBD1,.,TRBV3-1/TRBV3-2,CASSQGDRSKQYF,TGTGCCAGCAGCCAAGGGGACAGGTCCAAGCAGTACTTC
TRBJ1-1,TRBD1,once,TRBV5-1,CASSSDRTGPYTEAFF,TGCGCCAGCAGCAGTGACCGGACAGGCCCCTACACTGAAGCTTTCTTT
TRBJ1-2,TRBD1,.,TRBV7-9,CASSSRPNTGAYGYTF,TGTGCCAGCAGCTCCCGCCCCAATACAGGGGCCTATGGCTACACCTTC
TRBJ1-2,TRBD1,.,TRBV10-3,CAISRDRGLYGYTF,TGTGCCATCAGCCGGGACAGGGGGCTCTATGGCTACACCTTC
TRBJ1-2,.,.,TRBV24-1,CATSPPGGDGYTF,TGTGCCACCAGTCCCCCGGGGGGGGACGGCTACACCTTC
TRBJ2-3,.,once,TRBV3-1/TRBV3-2,CASSRGGRVGPDTQYF,TGTGCCAGCAGCCGCGGCGGACGGGTGGGGCCAGATACGCAGTATTTT
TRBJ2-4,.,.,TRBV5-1,CASTDSGGGNIQYF,TGCGCCAGCACCGACTCGGGTGGGGGGAACATTCAGTACTTC
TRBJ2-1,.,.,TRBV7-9,CASSLVASAHNEQFF,TGTGCCAGCAGCTTAGTGGCTAGCGCCCACAATGAGCAGTTCTTC
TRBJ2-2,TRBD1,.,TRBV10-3,CAISDPRQGDTGELFF,TGTGCCATCAGTGACCCCCGACAGGGGGACACCGGGGAGCTGTTTTTT
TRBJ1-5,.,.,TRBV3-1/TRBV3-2,CASSQRATGQPQHF,TGTGCCAGCAGCCAGAGGGCAACGGGGCAGCCCCAGCATTTT
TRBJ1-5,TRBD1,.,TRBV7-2,CASSQDRARQPQHF,TGTGCCAGCAGCCAAGACAGGGCCCGTCAGCCCCAGCATTTT
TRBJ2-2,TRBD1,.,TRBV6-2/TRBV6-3,CASSWGTGGNTGELFF,TGTGCCAGCAGCTGGGGGACAGGGGGGAACACCGGGGAGCTGTTTTTT
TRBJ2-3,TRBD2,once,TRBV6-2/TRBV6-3,CASSYSKRDRTDTQYF,TGTGCCAGCAGTTACTCTAAGCGGGACCGCACAGATACGCAGTATTTT
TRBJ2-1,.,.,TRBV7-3,CASSPAGYNEQFF,TGTGCCAGCAGCCCTGCGGGCTACAATGAGCAGTTCTTC
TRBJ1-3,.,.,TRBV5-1,CASSPGNAGNTIYF,TGCGCCAGCAGCCCCGGGAACGCTGGGAACACCATATATTTT
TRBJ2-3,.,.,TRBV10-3,CAIRDSEYAQYF,TGTGCCATCAGGGACTCGGAATATGCGCAGTATTTT
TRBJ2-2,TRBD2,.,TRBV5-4,CASSRGLAVTGELFF,TGTGCCAGCAGCCGAGGACTAGCGGTTACCGGGGAGCTGTTTTTT
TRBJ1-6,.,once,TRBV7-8,CASTMGGYNSPLHF,TGTGCCAGCACCATGGGGGGGTATAATTCACCCCTCCACTTT
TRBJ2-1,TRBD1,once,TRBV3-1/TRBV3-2,CASSPDRSSYNEQFF,TGTGCCAGCAGCCCGGACAGGAGCTCCTACAATGAGCAGTTCTTC
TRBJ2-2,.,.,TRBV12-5,CASGWGVLSANTGELFF,TGTGCTAGTGGTTGGGGGGTCCTATCCGCGAACACCGGGGAGCTGTTTTTT
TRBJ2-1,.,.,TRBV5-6,CASSLLGQGLGNEQFF,TGTGCCAGCAGCCTCCTTGGGCAGGGCCTTGGCAATGAGCAGTTCTTC
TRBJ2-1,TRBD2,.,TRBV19,CASSPTSGSNEQFF,TGTGCCAGTAGCCCGACTAGCGGGAGTAATGAGCAGTTCTTC
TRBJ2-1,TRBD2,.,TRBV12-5,CASGSGLAGAPSSYNEQFF,TGTGCTAGTGGTTCGGGACTAGCGGGAGCCCCCAGCTCCTACAATGAGCAGTTCTTC
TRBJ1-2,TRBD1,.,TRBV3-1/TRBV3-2,CASSQWRGQGAWGYTF,TGTGCCAGCAGCCAATGGAGGGGTCAGGGGGCTTGGGGCTACACCTTC